A single sample is the source of the 28 T cell receptor beta chains below, sequenced in a study of blood T cell repertoires in COVID-19. Assay: immunoSEQ multiplex PCR; the TCRdb copy retains only in-frame clones and omits some. The data hold 84,000 or so clones, with approximately 80% observed a single time. Sequenced material: peripheral blood. These receptors originate from an elderly man with active or convalescent COVID-19.

This clone was detected a few times. The chain recombines TRBV5-1 with TRBJ1-1; D uncertain. CDR1 and CDR2 from the germline V gene are SGHRS and YFSETQ. This CDR3 is 12 amino acids long. V gave up 5 bases and J gave up 3 bases, with 8 bases separating them. The CDR3 here is CASRYGDTEAFF. CDR3 in DNA: TGCGCCAGCAGATACGGGGACACTGAAGCTTTCTTT.

The rearrangement joins TRBV5-1 to TRBJ2-1; 8 positions match TRBD2. The CDR3 has 15 residues. The V gene end was trimmed by 0 bases and the J gene end by 9 bases; junction bases not matched to a gene: 8. Per germline, CDR1 SGHRS and CDR2 YFSETQ. Here the CDR3 reads CASSLARAGGGEQFF. The CDR3 region has the DNA TGCGCCAGCAGCTTGGCCAGGGCGGGAGGAGGTGAGCAGTTCTTC. Together with reference TRBV5-1 and TRBJ2-1, the CDR3 gives the full variable domain: KAGVTQTPRYLIKTRGQQVTLSCSPISGHRSVSWYQQTPGQGLQFLFEYFSETQRNKGNFPGRFSGRQFSNSRSEMNVSTLELGDSALYLCASSLARAGGGEQFFGPGTRLTVL.

The genes are TRBV19 and TRBJ2-1; 16 nucleotides agree with TRBD2. This CDR3 has 20 amino acids. The V gene end was trimmed by 5 bases and the J gene end by 0 bases; junction bases not matched to a gene: 10. Germline assignment: CDR1 LNHDA and CDR2 SQIVND (reference sequence). The CDR3 region is CASSQGTSGRARSSYNEQFF. The CDR3 region has the DNA TGTGCCAGTAGTCAGGGGACTAGCGGGAGGGCCAGGAGCTCCTACAATGAGCAGTTCTTC. Full variable domain (remainder filled in from reference TRBV19 and TRBJ2-1): DGGITQSPKYLFRKEGQNVTLSCEQNLNHDAMYWYRQDPGQGLRLIYYSQIVNDFQKGDIAEGYSVSREKKESFPLTVTSAQKNPTAFYLCASSQGTSGRARSSYNEQFFGPGTRLTVL.

This chain uses TRBV10-3 with TRBJ2-2; TRBD1 aligns across 7 bases. Losses at the gene ends were 0 bases for V and 1 base for J; bases not matched to a gene: 8. This CDR3 comprises 18 residues. Germline V lookup: CDR1 ENHRY, CDR2 SYGVKD. The CDR3 loop reads CAISESLYNRGNTGELFF. CDR3 nucleotide sequence: TGTGCCATCAGTGAGTCGTTGTATAACAGGGGGAACACCGGGGAGCTGTTTTTT.

The V gene is TRBV11-2, the J gene TRBJ2-5; possible D gene TRBD2, 5 bases. V shed 1 base and J shed 4 bases, with 10 bases lying between them. Per germline, CDR1 SGHAT and CDR2 FQNNGV. The CDR3 runs 14 residues. The CDR3 region is CASSLAGSRETQYF. The CDR3 region has the DNA TGTGCCAGCAGCTTAGCGGGGAGTCGAGAGACCCAGTACTTC.

The J gene is TRBJ2-3, the V gene TRBV24-1; 8 bases fit TRBD1. Trimming at V came to 4 bases and at J to 1 base, leaving 3 bases not matched to a gene. Germline CDR1 KGHDR, CDR2 SFDVKD. CDR3 length: 15 residues. The CDR3 region is CATSEEDRGTDTQYF. The CDR3 DNA reads as TGTGCCACCAGTGAAGAGGACAGGGGCACAGATACGCAGTATTTT.

This clone was counted a single time. The chain links TRBV5-1 to TRBJ1-6, with D possibly TRBD1 on 5 matching bases. Looked up from germline, CDR1 is SGHRS and CDR2 is YFSETQ. Trimming shortened V by 2 bases and J by 5 bases, and 8 bases separated the two germline ends. The CDR3 loop spans 14 amino acids. Here the CDR3 reads CASSLGQDNSPLHF. CDR3 bases: TGCGCCAGCAGCTTAGGACAAGATAATTCACCCCTCCACTTT.

This clone was detected a few times. The J gene is TRBJ2-7, the V gene TRBV18; D might be TRBD1 (6 bases). This CDR3 comprises 14 residues. The V end was cut by 2 bases, the J end by 6 bases, with 14 bases between. CDR1 is KGHSH, CDR2 LQKENI, per germline. CDR3 DNA sequence: TGTGCCAGCTCACCAGGGACAAATCCCAGCGAGCAGTACGTC. It is translated as CASSPGTNPSEQYV.

The rearrangement links TRBV5-5 to TRBJ2-1; 9 bases map to TRBD1. The germline CDR1 and CDR2 sequences are SGHKS and YYEKEE (reference sequence). V shed 0 bases, J shed 7 bases, and the junction held 8 bases outside the gene matches. The CDR3 spans 16 residues. CDR3 sequence (DNA): TGTGCCAGCAGCTTGGCCAAGGGGACAGGGAGGAATGAGCAGTTCTTC. It yields the protein CASSLAKGTGRNEQFF. The full variable domain, its missing parts supplied by reference TRBV5-5 and TRBJ2-1, is DAGVTQSPTHLIKTRGQQVTLRCSPISGHKSVSWYQQVLGQGPQFIFQYYEKEERGRGNFPDRFSARQFPNYSSELNVNALLLGDSALYLCASSLAKGTGRNEQFFGPGTRLTVL.

The V gene is TRBV7-2, the J gene TRBJ1-1; D gene uncertain. The germline gives CDR1 SGHTA, CDR2 FQGNSA. This CDR3 region has 13 residues. V lost 6 bases to trimming and J lost 4 bases, with 12 bases between them. In DNA form, the CDR3 reads TGTGCCAGCAGTGAAGTGAGAAGCACTGAAGCTTTCTTT. Its protein is CASSEVRSTEAFF.

This chain connects TRBV1 to TRBJ2-5; TRBD2, the D gene given by the table, was not confirmed from the DNA. TRBV1 is a documented pseudogene. CDR3 size: 16 residues. The CDR3 is CTSSQDPTGEQETQYF. The CDR3 nucleotides are TGCACCAGCAGCCAAGATCCCACGGGGGAGCAAGAGACCCAGTACTTC.

A few counts support this clone. The V gene is TRBV9, the J gene TRBJ2-1; TRBD2 aligns across 11 bases. From germline, CDR1 is SGDLS and CDR2 YYNGEE. This CDR3 spans 14 amino acids. With 3 bases clipped from V and 8 bases from J, the junction kept 4 bases outside the gene matches. The DNA of the CDR3 is TGTGCCAGCAGCGCTAGCGGGAGGCCCGATGAGCAGTTCTTC. This encodes CASSASGRPDEQFF.

The rearrangement joins TRBV5-1 to TRBJ1-1; D is undetermined. The V gene's germline CDR1 is SGHRS and CDR2 YFSETQ. V gave up 4 bases and J gave up 0 bases, with 7 bases separating them. This CDR3 is 13 amino acids long. CDR3 nucleotides: TGCGCCAGCAGCCGAGTAATGAACACTGAAGCTTTCTTT. This sequence encodes CASSRVMNTEAFF.

The gene calls are TRBV3-1 (or the pseudogene TRBV3-2) and TRBJ2-5; 10 positions agree with TRBD1. Germline V CDR1 and CDR2: LGHDT, YNNKEL (reference sequence). V lost 0 bases, J lost 6 bases, and 4 bases stayed unmatched. The CDR3 is made up of 15 amino acids. CDR3 sequence: CASSQDPGQGKTQYF. CDR3 DNA: TGTGCCAGCAGCCAAGACCCGGGACAGGGGAAGACCCAGTACTTC.

The chain carries TRBV7-2 and TRBJ2-3; possible D gene TRBD1, 6 bases. Trimming left V 3 bases short and J 3 bases short, with 7 bases between. The CDR3 covers 13 residues. Germline-derived CDR1 and CDR2 are SGHTA and FQGNSA. The chain's CDR3 is CASSFTGTDTQYF. CDR3 nucleotide sequence: TGTGCCAGCAGCTTTACAGGGACAGATACGCAGTATTTT.

This clone was recorded only once. The V and J genes are TRBV5-1 and TRBJ2-5; TRBD1 matches 8 bases. The germline V gene encodes CDR1 SGHRS and CDR2 YFSETQ. This CDR3 has 15 residues. The V and J ends lost 2 bases and 4 bases, in that order; junction bases with no gene match: 7. In DNA form, the CDR3 reads TGCGCCAGCAGCTTAGACGGACAGGGTGGAGAGACCCAGTACTTC. This codes for CASSLDGQGGETQYF.

The chain carries TRBV27 and TRBJ2-3, with a tentative D call TRBD1 (5 bases). V lost 5 bases to trimming and J lost 4 bases, with 10 bases between them. CDR1 and CDR2 (germline): MNHEY, SMNVEV (reference sequence). The CDR3 is 13 amino acids. CDR3 DNA sequence: TGTGCCAGCAGTCCAACCAGGGCAGATACGCAGTATTTT. Translated, it gives CASSPTRADTQYF.

This chain connects TRBV4-1 to TRBJ1-6, with 7 bases matching TRBD1. The trim removed 4 bases at V and 6 bases at J, leaving 3 bases unmatched. The CDR3 is 14 residues long. CDR1 MGHRA and CDR2 YSYEKL come from the germline V gene. The CDR3 DNA is TGCGCCAGCAGCCCGGGACAGATTAATTCACCCCTCCACTTT. This codes for CASSPGQINSPLHF.

The CDR3 sequence: CASSSGRGSLPGGYTF. The CDR3 DNA is TGTGCCAGCAGCTCAGGGCGGGGTTCTCTCCCGGGTGGCTACACCTTC. The J gene is TRBJ1-2, the V gene TRBV7-2; D is perhaps TRBD1 (5 bases). CDR3 length: 16 residues. V shed 4 bases and J shed 7 bases, with 22 bases lying between them. Germline-derived CDR1 and CDR2 are SGHTA and FQGNSA.

This clone appeared a few times. The chain links TRBV4-1 to TRBJ2-2; 12 nucleotides line up with TRBD2. The CDR3 contains 17 residues. Germline V CDR1 and CDR2: MGHRA, YSYEKL. With V trimmed by 1 base and J by 1 base, 1 base remained unmatched. CDR3 amino acids: CASSQGTSGMNTGELFF. The CDR3 DNA is TGCGCCAGCAGCCAAGGGACTAGCGGGATGAACACCGGGGAGCTGTTTTTT.

The chain has TRBV7-9 and TRBJ1-6; 7 bases match TRBD1. The CDR3 is made up of 18 amino acids. The germline gives CDR1 SEHNR, CDR2 FQNEAQ (reference sequence). Unmatched junction bases numbered 10, after V lost 5 bases and J lost 0 bases. CDR3 loop: CASSLRQGESSYNSPLHF. In DNA form, the CDR3 reads TGTGCCAGCAGCCTCAGACAGGGCGAAAGCTCCTATAATTCACCCCTCCACTTT.

The rearrangement uses TRBV5-4 and TRBJ2-6; a weak D match, TRBD2 (6 bases). The CDR3 is made up of 13 amino acids. Trimming took off 4 bases at V and 19 bases at J, with 21 bases between the two ends. The germline gives CDR1 SGHNT, CDR2 YYREEE (reference sequence). This CDR3 reads CASSHNNRDSGTF. The CDR3 coding sequence is TGTGCCAGCAGCCATAACAACCGGGACTCTGGCACTTTC.

V usage is TRBV6-2 or TRBV6-3 and J usage is TRBJ1-3, with a weak D call TRBD1 (5 bases). The CDR3 consists of 16 residues. CDR1 and CDR2 from the germline V gene are MNHEY and SVGEGT. Trimming took 2 bases from V and 0 from J, leaving 11 bases between them. In nucleotides, the CDR3 is TGTGCCAGCAGTTACGGCCAAGACAGCTCTGGAAACACCATATATTTT. As protein: CASSYGQDSSGNTIYF.

This clone was picked up one time. The chain has TRBV3-1 (or the pseudogene TRBV3-2) and TRBJ2-2; no clear D. The length of the CDR3 is 11 residues. Germline V gives CDR1 LGHDT, CDR2 YNNKEL (reference sequence). The V end was cut by 3 bases, the J end by 8 bases, with 4 bases between. The CDR3 nucleotides read TGTGCCAGCAGCCAGTCAGGGGAGCTGTTTTTT. Amino acids: CASSQSGELFF.

V is TRBV28 and J is TRBJ2-4; D might be TRBD1 (5 bases). V was clipped by 5 bases and J by 1 base, with 15 bases between them. CDR1 is MDHEN and CDR2 is SYDVKM in the germline V gene. CDR3 length: 16 amino acids. This CDR3 reads CASSETGFVAKNIQYF. The CDR3 nucleotides read TGTGCCAGCAGTGAAACAGGATTTGTGGCCAAAAACATTCAGTACTTC.

Of note for this clone: The junction does not match germline at one end; this may be a read error. This chain joins TRBV11-2 and TRBJ1-2, with D possibly being TRBD1 (5 bases). CDR1 is SGHAT and CDR2 is FQNNGV in the germline V gene. CDR3 length equals 15 residues. The CDR3 protein is CASTLDRREGSGYTF. CDR3 DNA: TGTGCCAGCACCTTAGACCGAAGGGAGGGGTCTGGCTACACCTTC.

This chain links TRBV19 with TRBJ2-1, with 7 nucleotides matching TRBD1. CDR1 and CDR2 (germline): LNHDA, SQIVND (reference sequence). Losses at the gene ends were 6 bases for V and 0 bases for J; bases not matched to a gene: 8. The CDR3 has 16 residues. The CDR3, as DNA: TGTGCCAGTAGAACGACAGGGCTTCTCTCCTACAATGAGCAGTTCTTC. Residues: CASRTTGLLSYNEQFF. The whole variable domain, filled in from reference TRBV19 and TRBJ2-1, reads DGGITQSPKYLFRKEGQNVTLSCEQNLNHDAMYWYRQDPGQGLRLIYYSQIVNDFQKGDIAEGYSVSREKKESFPLTVTSAQKNPTAFYLCASRTTGLLSYNEQFFGPGTRLTVL.

J is TRBJ1-1 and V is TRBV24-1; D gene ambiguous. Germline lookup yields CDR1 KGHDR and CDR2 SFDVKD. V was clipped by 5 bases and J by 1 base, with 4 bases between them. CDR3 length: 12 residues. The chain's CDR3 is CATSVGNTEAFF. The CDR3 region has the DNA TGTGCCACCAGTGTCGGGAACACTGAAGCTTTCTTT.